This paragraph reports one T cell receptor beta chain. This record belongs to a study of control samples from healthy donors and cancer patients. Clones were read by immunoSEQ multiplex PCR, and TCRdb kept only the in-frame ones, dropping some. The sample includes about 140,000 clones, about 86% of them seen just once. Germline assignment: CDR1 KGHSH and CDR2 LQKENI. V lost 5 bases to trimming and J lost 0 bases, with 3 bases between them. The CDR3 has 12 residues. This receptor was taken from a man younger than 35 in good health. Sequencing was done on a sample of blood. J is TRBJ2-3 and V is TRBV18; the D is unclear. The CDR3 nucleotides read TGTGCCAGCTCAACTAGCACAGATACGCAGTATTTT. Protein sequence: CASSTSTDTQYF.